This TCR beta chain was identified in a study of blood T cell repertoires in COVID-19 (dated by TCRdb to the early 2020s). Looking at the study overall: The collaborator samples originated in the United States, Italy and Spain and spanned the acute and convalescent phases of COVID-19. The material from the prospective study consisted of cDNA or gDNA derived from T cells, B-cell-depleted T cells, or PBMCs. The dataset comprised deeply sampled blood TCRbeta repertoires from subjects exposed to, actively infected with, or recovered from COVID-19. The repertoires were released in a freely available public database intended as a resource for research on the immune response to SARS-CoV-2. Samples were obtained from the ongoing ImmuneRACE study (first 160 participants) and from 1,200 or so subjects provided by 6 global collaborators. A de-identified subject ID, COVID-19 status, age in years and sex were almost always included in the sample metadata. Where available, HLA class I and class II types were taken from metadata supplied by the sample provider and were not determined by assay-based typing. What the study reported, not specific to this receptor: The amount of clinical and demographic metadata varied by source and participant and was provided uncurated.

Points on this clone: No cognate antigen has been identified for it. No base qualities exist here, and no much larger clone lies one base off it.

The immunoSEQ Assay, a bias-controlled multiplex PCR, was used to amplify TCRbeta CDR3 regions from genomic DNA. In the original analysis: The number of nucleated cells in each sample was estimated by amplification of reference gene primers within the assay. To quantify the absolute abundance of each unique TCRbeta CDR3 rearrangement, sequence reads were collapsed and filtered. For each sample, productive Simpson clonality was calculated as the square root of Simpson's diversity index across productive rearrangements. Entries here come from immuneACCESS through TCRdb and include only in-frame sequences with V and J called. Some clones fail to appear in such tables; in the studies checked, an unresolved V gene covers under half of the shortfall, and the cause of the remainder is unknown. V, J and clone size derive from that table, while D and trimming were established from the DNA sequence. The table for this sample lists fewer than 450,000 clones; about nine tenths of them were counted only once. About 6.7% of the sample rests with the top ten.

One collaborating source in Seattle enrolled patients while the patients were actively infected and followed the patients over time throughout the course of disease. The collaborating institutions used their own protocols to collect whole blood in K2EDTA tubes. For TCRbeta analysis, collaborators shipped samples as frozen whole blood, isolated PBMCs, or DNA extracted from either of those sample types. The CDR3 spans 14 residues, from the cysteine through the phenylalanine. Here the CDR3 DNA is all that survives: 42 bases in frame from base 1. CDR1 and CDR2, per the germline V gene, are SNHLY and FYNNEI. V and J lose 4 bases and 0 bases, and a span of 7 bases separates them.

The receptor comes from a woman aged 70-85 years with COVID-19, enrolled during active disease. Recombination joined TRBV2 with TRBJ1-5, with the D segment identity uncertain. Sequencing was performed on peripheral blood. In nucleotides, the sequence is TGTGCCAGCAGTGGCCTAAATAGCAATCAGCCCCAGCATTTT. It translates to CASSGLNSNQPQHF.